This T cell receptor (beta chain) emerged from a study of glioma-infiltrating T cells. Study-level findings and limits: Non-neoplastic patients had below-expected tissue-blood divergence, while all gliomas exceeded expectation.

Using RNA template, CDR3s of TCR alpha and beta were amplified with iRepertoire arm-PCR. Tissue mRNA or PBMC total RNA, about 85-400 ng, went into one-step reverse transcription and amplification. TCRdb analysed the multiplex PCR reads with MiXCR anew, one entry per CDR3 protein. Among approximately 110,000 distinct CDR3 sequences, approximately 25% were seen once, and the ten largest hold 15%. As concerns this clonotype: Its specificity is not known.

The germline gives CDR1 LNHDA, CDR2 SQIVND (reference sequence). This CDR3 has 16 residues. Trimming stripped 3 bases from V and 2 bases from J, with 16 bases between. Sequencing was performed on glioma tissue, nonneoplastic brain tissue, or PBMCs (not recorded which). This sequence joins TRBV19 and TRBJ2-5; TRBD2 might be the D (5 bases). This sequence originates from a human donor with low-grade glioma or glioblastoma, undergoing nonglioma brain surgery, or in good health (not recorded which). The CDR3 sequence is CASSMIFGGDQETQYF. CDR3 DNA sequence: TGTGCCAGTAGTATGATATTTGGAGGCGATCAAGAGACCCAGTACTTC.